This TCR beta chain was recovered during a study of shared clonotypes between healthy human individuals. Germline V gene sequence: CDR1 SNHLY, CDR2 FYNNEI. CDR3 size: 16 residues. Trimming removed 2 bases from V and 0 bases from J, with 11 bases in between. Recent vaccinations or acute infections were absent in the healthy HIV-negative adult donors. Each cell subset's genomic DNA was divided evenly among several immunoSEQ plates. Assay used: immunoSEQ multiplex PCR; TCRdb lists only in-frame clones, some missing. The sample records approximately 740,000 clones, roughly 70% being singletons. The V gene is TRBV2, the J gene TRBJ1-5; a possible D gene is TRBD1 (6 bases). The sequence derives from a woman aged 25 to 39 in good health. The sample was memory CD4+ T cells sorted from blood. Subset noted: CD45RA-negative fraction. The CDR3 bases are TGTGCCAGCAGTGAAATGGGGGCTTTTAGCAATCAGCCCCAGCATTTT. It codes for CASSEMGAFSNQPQHF.